This T cell receptor (beta chain) was documented in a study of beta chain features in type 1 diabetes. Every isolated RNA sample was fully reverse transcribed, so sequencing captured expressed TCRB transcripts. The repertoire was sequenced with immunoSEQ multiplex PCR; TCRdb's copy has only in-frame clones and lacks some. The sample lists fewer than 650,000 clones, roughly 15% occurring once. General study results and limits: Whether TCRB rearrangement is influenced by HLA type went unresolved here. Short templates might get an advantage during PCR, and this would be equal in patients and controls. Shortening of TCRB CDR3s, moderate but significant, appeared in all four CD4+ subsets of Type 1 diabetes patients.

CD45RO/CCR7/CD25/CD127/CD95/CD27 sorting isolated CD4+ naive, central memory, regulatory and stem cell-like memory cells. This clone was observed a few times. Its antigen is not known. The TCR sequence derives from a man younger than 30 in good health. The sample consisted of naive CD4+ T cells from blood.

CDR3 in amino acids: CASSRGLAGPNEQFF. The CDR3 nucleotides are TGTGCCAGCAGCCGAGGACTAGCGGGACCCAATGAGCAGTTCTTC. The rearrangement joins TRBV14 to TRBJ2-1; 12 nucleotides agree with TRBD2. CDR1 SGHDN and CDR2 FVKESK come from the germline V gene. Losses at the gene ends were 4 bases for V and 6 bases for J; bases not matched to a gene: 4. The CDR3 is 15 amino acids.